This T cell receptor (beta chain) came from a study of T cell changes during pregnancy in multiple sclerosis. Data came from immunoSEQ multiplex PCR; TCRdb stores just in-frame clones and leaves some out. The sample includes about 100,000 clones, approximately 93% of them seen just once. By share, this clone counts as medium-sized. With 5 bases clipped from V and 4 bases from J, the junction kept 0 bases outside the gene matches. CDR3 length: 13 residues. From germline, CDR1 is MRHNA and CDR2 SNTAGT. This receptor was taken from a female donor with multiple sclerosis, enrolled in a pregnancy study. V and J are TRBV6-4 and TRBJ2-2, with 8 bases lining up with TRBD2. Sequenced here: peripheral blood, sampled after pregnancy. CDR3 region: CASSSGSTGELFF. The CDR3 region has the DNA TGTGCCAGCAGTAGCGGGAGCACCGGGGAGCTGTTTTTT.